This T cell receptor (beta chain) stems from a study of T cells after yellow fever vaccination. Findings of the study overall: A secondary response was less intense yet reached its peak sooner, at day 5 versus 15. Reappearance after the booster was seen for most primary-vaccination clones, at 95% to 96% CD4 and around 90% CD8.

TCRdb ran MiXCR on the 5' RACE reads and lists one entry per CDR3 protein. The sample consists of about 170,000 distinct CDR3 sequences, roughly 6.2% of them appearing once. Comments on this clonotype: What it recognizes is unknown.

This CDR3 has 16 amino acids. The ends were cut back, 6 bases at V and 5 bases at J, with 22 bases in the middle. The receptor's source is a man in his late teens or twenties who received the YFV17D yellow fever vaccine. V is TRBV12-3 or TRBV12-4 and J is TRBJ1-2; unclear D gene. The input for sequencing was CD4+ T cells sorted from PBMCs, taken on the day of the first yellow fever vaccination. The CDR3 loop reads CASRASGRTLGYGYTF. The DNA of the CDR3 is TGTGCCAGCAGGGCCTCCGGACGAACCCTCGGGTATGGCTACACCTTC.